This is a list of T cell receptor beta chains from one sample in a study of blood T cell repertoires in COVID-19. Repertoires were generated with immunoSEQ multiplex PCR, while TCRdb's copy carries only in-frame clones and drops some. Of over 200,000 clones in the sample, 70% to 85% are singletons; the top ten hold about 2%. Material: PBMCs or T cells enriched from blood (not recorded which). These receptors all come from a man between 60 and 75 years old who had recovered from COVID-19. Each CDR3 is given with its conserved first and last residue. The listing skips clone size in some rows; elsewhere it reads once, few, many or a size class.

cdr3_length clone_size j_call v_call cdr3_aa
16 once TRBJ1-5 TRBV19 CASSHGQSHSNQPQHF
15 - TRBJ1-6 TRBV27 CASSLSRVYGSPLHF
12 - TRBJ1-1 TRBV5-8 CASSAGNTEAFF
13 - TRBJ1-1 TRBV19 CASSMFRYTEAFF
14 - TRBJ2-7 TRBV18 CASSPQGISYEQYF
15 - TRBJ2-3 TRBV7-2 CASSPSGLSTDTQYF
14 - TRBJ1-4 TRBV29-1 CSAVTGPTNEKLFF
15 - TRBJ1-2 TRBV7-2 CASSGQGDRGYGYTF
16 - TRBJ1-1 TRBV3-1/TRBV3-2 CASSQDQGSANTEAFF
15 - TRBJ2-7 TRBV11-2 CASSLGRTGSYEQYF
14 - TRBJ2-7 TRBV5-1 CASSLGQVANEQYF
15 - TRBJ2-7 TRBV15 CATSRGGRGIYEQYF
15 - TRBJ2-7 TRBV6-5 CASSPTGGKNYEQYF
15 - TRBJ1-4 TRBV27 CASKSEGAAREKLFF
12 - TRBJ2-7 TRBV11-2 CASSLLRSEQYF
12 - TRBJ2-2 TRBV25-1 CASRQFTGELFF
19 - TRBJ2-2 TRBV19 CASSIDLLAGGPSTGELFF
14 - TRBJ1-2 TRBV7-9 CASSLAGANYGYTF
14 - TRBJ1-4 TRBV11-3 CASSSDRGNEKLFF
14 - TRBJ2-7 TRBV19 CASSSGTGSYEQYF
14 - TRBJ1-3 TRBV7-8 CASSLSQGRYTIYF
14 once TRBJ2-5 TRBV7-3 CASSKGQGGETQYF
13 - TRBJ1-5 TRBV24-1 CATSDDGLSPQHF
16 - TRBJ1-2 TRBV27 CASSFKQGTTNYGYTF
12 - TRBJ2-5 TRBV7-9 CASSSEQGTQYF
15 - TRBJ2-3 TRBV11-2 CASSLGRAGADTQYF
13 few TRBJ1-2 TRBV2 CASRNRGNYGYTF
14 once TRBJ2-1 TRBV12-5 CASGRTGDTMEQFF
13 - TRBJ1-2 TRBV14 CASSQPLQGGYTF
16 - TRBJ2-3 TRBV21-1 CASRGQQITSTDTQYF
14 - TRBJ1-2 TRBV5-1 CASSLEGGYYGYTF
14 - TRBJ2-7 TRBV19 CASRTGTGSYEQYF
15 - TRBJ1-5 TRBV3-1/TRBV3-2 CASSLAAGGNQPQHF
14 once TRBJ1-6 TRBV18 CASSTTPTDSPLHF
14 - TRBJ2-1 TRBV29-1 CSVKAGNMNNEQFF
15 - TRBJ2-3 TRBV6-5 CASSSRWGGQDTQYF
14 - TRBJ1-5 TRBV7-8 CASSFRGLGQPQHF
16 - TRBJ1-2 TRBV6-6 CASSYPQDRGNYGYTF
13 - TRBJ1-2 TRBV27 CASSARGLDGYTF
13 - TRBJ1-1 TRBV2 CANQRDSGTEAFF
11 - TRBJ2-5 TRBV6-5 CASSSERTQYF
13 - TRBJ1-3 TRBV14 CASRYSSGNTIYF
14 - TRBJ1-1 TRBV7-3 CASSLGQGDTEAFF
13 - TRBJ2-7 TRBV10-3 CAISDGARWEQYF
17 - TRBJ2-4 TRBV6-2/TRBV6-3 CASSYMDFSGQASIQYF
15 - TRBJ1-2 TRBV7-8 CASSTGTGGNYGYTF
11 once TRBJ1-4 TRBV20-1 CSATTVEKLFF
16 many TRBJ1-2 TRBV27 CASSLGPQGTNYGYTF
15 - TRBJ2-7 TRBV7-2 CASSAAATLNYEQYF
17 - TRBJ2-2 TRBV15 CATSRDLATTNTGELFF
14 - TRBJ1-5 TRBV7-9 CASSRGQSNQPQHF
14 - TRBJ1-6 TRBV5-4 CASSLGQGASPLHF